This entry describes one T cell receptor beta chain. This record comes from a study of blood T cell repertoires in COVID-19. Background on the study: Sites across the United States, Italy and Spain contributed samples from acute and convalescent COVID-19.

The CDR3 sequence is 19 residues long. The trim removed 4 bases at V and 0 bases at J, leaving 14 bases unmatched. Per the germline V gene, CDR1 is LGHDT and CDR2 is YNNKEL (reference sequence). In the original processing: Estimates of nucleated cell counts were drawn from the amplification of reference gene primers. The table came from immunoSEQ multiplex PCR; TCRdb's copy has only in-frame clones and leaves some out. That table furnishes V, J and clone size, whereas the DNA furnished D and trimming. The sample yields 350,000 to 450,000 clones, more than 70% seen once. Material for sequencing was PBMCs or T cells enriched from blood (not recorded which). The chain employs TRBV3-1 (or the pseudogene TRBV3-2) and TRBJ1-4, with TRBD1 matching 7 bases. The receptor was isolated from a woman younger than 30 who had been exposed to COVID-19. The CDR3 DNA follows: TGTGCCAGCAGCCGCCGACCCGGGACAGATGGAGCAACTAATGAAAAACTGTTTTTT. Translation gives CASSRRPGTDGATNEKLFF.